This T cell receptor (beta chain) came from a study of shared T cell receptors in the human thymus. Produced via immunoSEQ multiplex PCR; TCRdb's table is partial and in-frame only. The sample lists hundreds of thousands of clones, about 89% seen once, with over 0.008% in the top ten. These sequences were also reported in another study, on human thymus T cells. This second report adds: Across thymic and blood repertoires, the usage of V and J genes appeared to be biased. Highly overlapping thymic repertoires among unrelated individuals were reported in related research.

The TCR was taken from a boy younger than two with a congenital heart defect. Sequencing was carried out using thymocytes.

CDR3 sequence: CATSRTWTGIYVEQYF. As DNA, the CDR3 is TGTGCCACCAGCAGGACCTGGACTGGGATCTACGTGGAGCAGTACTTC. The chain uses TRBV15 and TRBJ2-7, with D tentatively TRBD2 (5 bases). The length of the CDR3 is 16 residues. Germline values: CDR1 LNHNV, CDR2 YYDKDF (reference sequence). V shed 3 bases and J shed 7 bases, with 22 bases lying between them.